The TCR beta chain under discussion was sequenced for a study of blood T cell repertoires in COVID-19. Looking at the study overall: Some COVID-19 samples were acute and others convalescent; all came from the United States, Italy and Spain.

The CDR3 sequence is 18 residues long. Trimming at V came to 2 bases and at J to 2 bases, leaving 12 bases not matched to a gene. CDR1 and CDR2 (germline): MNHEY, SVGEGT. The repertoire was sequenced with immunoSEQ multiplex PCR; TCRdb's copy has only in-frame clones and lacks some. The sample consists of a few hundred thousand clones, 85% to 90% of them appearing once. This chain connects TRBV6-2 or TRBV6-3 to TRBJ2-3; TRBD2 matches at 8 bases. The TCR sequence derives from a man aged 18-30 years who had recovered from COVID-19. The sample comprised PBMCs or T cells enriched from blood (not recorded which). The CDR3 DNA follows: TGTGCCAGCAGTTACACGCGCGCCTTAGCGGGGTCCACAGATACGCAGTATTTT. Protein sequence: CASSYTRALAGSTDTQYF.